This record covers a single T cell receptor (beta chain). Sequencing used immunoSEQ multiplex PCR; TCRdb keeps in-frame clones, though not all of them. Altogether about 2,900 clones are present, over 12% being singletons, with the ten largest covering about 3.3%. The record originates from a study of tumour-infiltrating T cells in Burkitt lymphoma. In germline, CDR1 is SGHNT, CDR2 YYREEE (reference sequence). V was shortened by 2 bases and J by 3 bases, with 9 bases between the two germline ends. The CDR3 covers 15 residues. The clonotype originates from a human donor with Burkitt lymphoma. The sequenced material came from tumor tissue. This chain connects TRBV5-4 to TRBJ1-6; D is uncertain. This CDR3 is CASSFWRNYNSPLHF. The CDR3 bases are TGTGCCAGCAGCTTCTGGCGGAACTATAATTCACCCCTCCACTTT.